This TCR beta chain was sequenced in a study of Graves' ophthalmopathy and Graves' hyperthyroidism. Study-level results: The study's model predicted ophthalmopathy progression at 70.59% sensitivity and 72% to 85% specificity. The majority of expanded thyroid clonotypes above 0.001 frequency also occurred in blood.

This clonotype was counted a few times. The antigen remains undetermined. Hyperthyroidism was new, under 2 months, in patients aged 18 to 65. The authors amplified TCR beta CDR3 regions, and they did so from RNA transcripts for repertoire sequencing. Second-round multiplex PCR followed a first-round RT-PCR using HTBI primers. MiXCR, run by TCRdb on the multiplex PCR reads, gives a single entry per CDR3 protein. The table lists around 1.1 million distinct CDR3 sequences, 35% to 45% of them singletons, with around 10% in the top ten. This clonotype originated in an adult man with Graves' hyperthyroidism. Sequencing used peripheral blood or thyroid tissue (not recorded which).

The CDR3 reads CASSYSGTLTQYF. DNA of the CDR3: TGTGCCAGCAGTTACTCGGGCACTCTGACCCAGTACTTC. J is TRBJ2-5 and V is TRBV6-2 or TRBV6-3; D is uncertain. Germline CDR1 and CDR2: MNHEY and SVGEGT. Trimming removed 0 bases at V and 7 bases at J, with 9 bases between. The CDR3 is 13 amino acids.